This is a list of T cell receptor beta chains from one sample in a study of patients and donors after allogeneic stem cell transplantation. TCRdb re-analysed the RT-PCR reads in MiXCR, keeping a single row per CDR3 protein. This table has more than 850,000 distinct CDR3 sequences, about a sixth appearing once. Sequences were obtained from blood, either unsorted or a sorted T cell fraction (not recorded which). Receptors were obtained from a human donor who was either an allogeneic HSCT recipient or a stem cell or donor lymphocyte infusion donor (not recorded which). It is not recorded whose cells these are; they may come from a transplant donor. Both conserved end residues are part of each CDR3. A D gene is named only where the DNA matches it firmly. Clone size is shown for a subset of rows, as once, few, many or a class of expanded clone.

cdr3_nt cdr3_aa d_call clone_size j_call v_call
TGTGCCAGCACCCTGAGGAGGGATAATGAAAAACTGTTTTTT CASTLRRDNEKLFF - - TRBJ1-4 TRBV7-9
TGTGCCAGCAGGGTGAGTGCTACAAACACTGAAGCTTTCTTT CASRVSATNTEAFF - - TRBJ1-1 TRBV3-1
TGTGCCAGCAGCTTAGATGGAGCCCCGTACTTC CASSLDGAPYF - - TRBJ2-4 TRBV7-9
TGCAGCGTTGGGGACAGGGGTAGGGATACGCAGTATTTT CSVGDRGRDTQYF TRBD1 few TRBJ2-3 TRBV29-1
TGCGCCAGCAGCTTGCAGCGGGGGGGGGTCACAGATACGCAGTATTTT CASSLQRGGVTDTQYF TRBD2 once TRBJ2-3 TRBV5-1
TGCGCCAGCAGCCAGGACCCAAGAACTGAAGCTTTCTTT CASSQDPRTEAFF - few TRBJ1-1 TRBV4-3
TGTGCCAGCAGTTTAGTTACGAAAAACATTCAGTACTTC CASSLVTKNIQYF - few TRBJ2-4 TRBV12-3/TRBV12-4
TGCGCCAGCAGCTACCAAGGGGGCTATTACGAGCAGTACTTC CASSYQGGYYEQYF TRBD1 few TRBJ2-7 TRBV5-1
TGTGCCAGCAGCTCCCTAGCGACCCGTGGTGCAGATACGCAGTATTTT CASSSLATRGADTQYF - few TRBJ2-3 TRBV5-6
TGCAGTGCCAGTGAGAGACAGGGGGCGAACTATGGCTACACCTTC CSASERQGANYGYTF TRBD1 few TRBJ1-2 TRBV20-1
TGCAGTGCTAGGCGGGAATACAATGAGCAGTTCTTC CSARREYNEQFF - few TRBJ2-1 TRBV20-1
TGCAGTGCCCAGGACTTGGAGCAGTACTTC CSAQDLEQYF - - TRBJ2-7 TRBV20-1
TGTGCCAGCAGTTTAGCTCAGGGGGCCCATGAGCAGTTCTTC CASSLAQGAHEQFF TRBD1 few TRBJ2-1 TRBV12-3/TRBV12-4
TGCGCCAGCAGCTTACAGGGGGCCGCTAATGAAAAACTGTTTTTT CASSLQGAANEKLFF TRBD1 many TRBJ1-4 TRBV5-1